This T cell receptor beta chain was captured in a study of cytotoxic CD8 clonotypes in ibrutinib-treated CLL (dated by TCRdb to the early 2020s). Describing the broader study: The cohort included approximately 15 treatment-naive and roughly 10 relapsed/refractory patients; about 17 were IGHV unmutated. Responses were partial in around 25 patients and complete in 2; after median approximately 66 months follow-up, roughly 14 stayed in remission and some twelve progressed. Response samples were taken after a median of 12 months on treatment, ranging from about 6 to 36 months. On average, each sample yielded roughly 250,000 productive templates and 94,082 productive rearrangements. Longitudinal samples were available for about 30% of the 86 trial participants. Cryopreserved peripheral blood mononuclear cells were collected before treatment, at response, and at either disease progression or sustained remission. All remission and progressive disease samples were collected while patients were still receiving ibrutinib.

The full study reports these points: Public clonotypes were rare and either contracted or stayed stable during treatment, and the rise in clonality at ibrutinib response reflected the expansion of private clonotypes. Baseline clonality was found to be higher than that of age-matched healthy donors and was strongly correlated with circulating CD8+ T-cell counts. Clonality increased at ibrutinib response, stayed stable in sustained remission, and fell back toward baseline at progression. Lymph node repertoires were not examined, and the timing of sampling was not matched between patients in sustained remission and those whose disease progressed.

In the paper's terms, the time point label means: 20 to 25 months on ibrutinib. For TCR beta library preparation, around 2.2 micrograms of genomic DNA was extracted from cryopreserved PBMCs. Longitudinal blood samples from CLL patients on ibrutinib monotherapy underwent high-throughput TCR beta sequencing. The patients were enrolled in a single-center, open-label phase 2 trial of ibrutinib monotherapy. In its sample, this clone was seen a few times. Its antigen remains unidentified. Qualities for individual bases were not recorded, and no much larger clone is one base off. The CDR3 numbers 16 residues from cysteine through phenylalanine. This entry keeps only the CDR3 DNA: 48 bases, framed from base 1. V gives up 0 bases and J gives up 0 bases, and the segment between their germline ends measures 13 bases. Per the germline V gene, SGHRS is the CDR1 and YFSETQ is the CDR2. The goal of deep resolution MiSeq sequencing was a depth between 1 in 1 million and 1 in 200,000 T cells, and coverage averaged 10x per clonotype. The immunoSEQ hsTCRB Kit was used to generate the TCR beta libraries. Under the source paper's analysis protocol: Data were analyzed with ImmunoSEQ Data Assistant and ImmunoSEQ Analyzer, with V, D and J genes assigned per IMGT definitions. Clonality, with values ranging from 0 to 1, was calculated as one minus the normalized Shannon entropy of productive rearrangement frequencies. Only overrepresented clonotypes making up at least 0.05% of the repertoire of each patient were included in the public clonotype analysis. About a dozen repertoires from age-matched healthy donors, obtained from immuneACCESS, served as clonality controls. What TCRdb holds here is the immuneACCESS table cut down to in-frame rearrangements. Part of the clones is not present; checked against another copy, under half of the missing clones reflect an unresolved V gene, and the others are unexplained. V and J calls plus clone size are reproduced from that table; the DNA served to infer D and trimming. The sample table contains approximately 100,000 clones; only one count was recorded for 58% of them. The ten largest clones take up 30% to 45% of the sample.

Specimen: PBMCs, collected after 24 months of ibrutinib treatment. This TCR was sampled from a human donor with chronic lymphocytic leukemia. The sequence is built from TRBV5-1 and TRBJ2-7, with the D gene not confidently named. The DNA is TGCGCCAGCAGCTTGGATTGGGGATCGAGCTCCTACGAGCAGTACTTC. Its product reads: CASSLDWGSSSYEQYF.